A selection of T cell receptor beta chains follows, all from one sample in a study of cytomegalovirus exposure and HLA in healthy donors. Clones were read by immunoSEQ multiplex PCR, and TCRdb kept only the in-frame ones, dropping some. In the table there are around 150,000 clones, 70% to 80% of which are singletons. The sample was PBMCs. The receptors originated from a male donor in good health and CMV-seronegative. The CDR3 runs from the conserved cysteine through the conserved F or W. The D gene is left open where the match is weak. Some rows have no size entry. The others give once, few or many, or a class for an expanded clone.

>NA|NA|TRBJ1-3|TRBV10-3
TGTGCCATCACTCAGGGGTTATCTGGAAACACCATATATTTT
CAITQGLSGNTIYF
>NA|NA|TRBJ2-2|TRBV5-1
TGCGCCAGCAGCTTCGACACGAACACCGGGGAGCTGTTTTTT
CASSFDTNTGELFF
>NA|NA|TRBJ2-3|TRBV7-2
TGTGCCAGCAGCTTCCAGGACTCCAGCGGCGATACGCAGTATTTT
CASSFQDSSGDTQYF
>TRBD2|once|TRBJ2-7|TRBV28
TGTGCCAGCAGCCATCTCCGGGGGGAGTACTTC
CASSHLRGEYF
>NA|NA|TRBJ1-1|TRBV6-5
TGTGCCAGCAGTTACCGACCTGGGGCAACTGAAGCTTTCTTT
CASSYRPGATEAFF
>TRBD2|NA|TRBJ2-1|TRBV4-3
TGCGCCAGCAGGGCGGGAGGGCCAGGTGGGTCCTACAATGAGCAGTTCTTC
CASRAGGPGGSYNEQFF
>NA|once|TRBJ2-7|TRBV7-9
TGTGCCAGCAGCTTCGACGGGATCTCTGGCGAGCAGTACTTC
CASSFDGISGEQYF
>TRBD1|NA|TRBJ1-1|TRBV5-1
TGCGCCAGCAGCAGACAGGGGGACACTGAAGCTTTCTTT
CASSRQGDTEAFF
>NA|once|TRBJ2-5|TRBV21-1
TGTGCCAGCAGCTCGAATGGGTCTAGCGGGGCTAACCAAGAGACCCAGTACTTC
CASSSNGSSGANQETQYF
>NA|NA|TRBJ2-5|TRBV5-6
TGTGCCAGCAGCTCGGACTGGCAAGAGACCCAGTACTTC
CASSSDWQETQYF
>NA|NA|TRBJ2-7|TRBV19
TGTGCCAGTACCCCGAATGGGGGGTGGACCTACGAGCAGTACTTC
CASTPNGGWTYEQYF
>TRBD1|once|TRBJ1-1|TRBV5-6
TGTGCCAGCAGCTTGGTTACAGGGGTGAACACTGAAGCTTTCTTT
CASSLVTGVNTEAFF
>NA|NA|TRBJ1-6|TRBV28
TGTGCCAGTGTTGGGCCTAATAATTCACCCCTCCACTTT
CASVGPNNSPLHF
>NA|NA|TRBJ2-5|TRBV6-5
TGTGCCAGCAGTTCACAAGAGACCCAGTACTTC
CASSSQETQYF
>NA|NA|TRBJ2-2|TRBV2
TGTGCCAGCAGTGAAAACAGGGCGCCGGGGGAGCTGTTTTTT
CASSENRAPGELFF
>NA|NA|TRBJ2-1|TRBV7-3
TGTGCCAGCAGCTTATCGATAGGAGGGGATGAGCAGTTCTTC
CASSLSIGGDEQFF